Listed below are T cell receptor beta chains from one sample, sequenced in a study of Ad26.COV2.S vaccination and SARS-CoV-2 variants. Sequencing used immunoSEQ multiplex PCR; TCRdb keeps in-frame clones, though not all of them. The sample consists of 350,000 to 450,000 clones, under 90% of them appearing once. The sequencing used peripheral blood, collected in a trial of Ad26.COV2.S vaccine versus placebo. These receptor sequences come from a person aged 18-60 years who received the Ad26.COV2.S COVID-19 vaccine or a placebo. The CDR3 runs from the conserved cysteine through the conserved F or W. The D gene is left open where the match is weak. Clone size is shown for a subset of rows, as once, few, many or a class of expanded clone.

D gene: TRBD1; J gene: TRBJ2-7; clone size: NA; V gene: TRBV6-6; CDR3 DNA: TGTGCCAGCAGTTCGACAGGGCAGAACGAGCAGTACTTC; CDR3 protein: CASSSTGQNEQYF
D gene: NA; J gene: TRBJ1-4; clone size: NA; V gene: TRBV3-1/TRBV3-2; CDR3 DNA: TGTGCCAGCAGCCAATTCCGGGGAGGATCAACTAATGAAAAACTGTTTTTT; CDR3 protein: CASSQFRGGSTNEKLFF
D gene: TRBD1; J gene: TRBJ1-3; clone size: NA; V gene: TRBV5-6; CDR3 DNA: TGTGCCAGGAAGCCACGTAGACAGGGAACGGCAACTGGAAACACCATATATTTT; CDR3 protein: CARKPRRQGTATGNTIYF
D gene: NA; J gene: TRBJ1-4; clone size: NA; V gene: TRBV30; CDR3 DNA: TGTGCCCTCTCCGGACCCTCCATGGAAAAACTGTTTTTT; CDR3 protein: CALSGPSMEKLFF
D gene: NA; J gene: TRBJ1-6; clone size: NA; V gene: TRBV5-1; CDR3 DNA: TGCGCCAGCAGCTTGGAGGGTAATTCACCCCTCCACTTT; CDR3 protein: CASSLEGNSPLHF
D gene: TRBD2; J gene: TRBJ2-7; clone size: NA; V gene: TRBV7-9; CDR3 DNA: TGTGCCAGCAGCGAGGGACTAGCGGGTGAGCAGTACTTC; CDR3 protein: CASSEGLAGEQYF
D gene: NA; J gene: TRBJ1-5; clone size: NA; V gene: TRBV7-2; CDR3 DNA: TGTGCCAGCACCATCTTGAATCAGCCCCAGCATTTT; CDR3 protein: CASTILNQPQHF
D gene: NA; J gene: TRBJ2-3; clone size: NA; V gene: TRBV19; CDR3 DNA: TGTGCCAGTAGCCAAAAGCCAGGCACAGATACGCAGTATTTT; CDR3 protein: CASSQKPGTDTQYF
D gene: TRBD2; J gene: TRBJ2-1; clone size: NA; V gene: TRBV11-2; CDR3 DNA: TGTGCCAGCAGCTTCAAGACTAGCGGGAGGAATGAGCAGTTCTTC; CDR3 protein: CASSFKTSGRNEQFF
D gene: NA; J gene: TRBJ1-6; clone size: few; V gene: TRBV7-9; CDR3 DNA: TGTGCCAGCAGCTTACAGGGGAATAATTCACCCCTCCACTTT; CDR3 protein: CASSLQGNNSPLHF
D gene: NA; J gene: TRBJ1-3; clone size: NA; V gene: TRBV5-5; CDR3 DNA: TGTGCCAGCAGCTTGATCGGGTCTAGCTCTGGAAACACCATATATTTT; CDR3 protein: CASSLIGSSSGNTIYF
D gene: NA; J gene: TRBJ1-1; clone size: NA; V gene: TRBV7-2; CDR3 DNA: TGTGCCAGCAGCTTAGCGGGCACTGAAGCTTTCTTT; CDR3 protein: CASSLAGTEAFF
D gene: TRBD1; J gene: TRBJ1-5; clone size: NA; V gene: TRBV7-9; CDR3 DNA: TGTGCCAGCAGCCTCGGGACAGGTGGCCTTAATCAGCCCCAGCATTTT; CDR3 protein: CASSLGTGGLNQPQHF
D gene: TRBD2; J gene: TRBJ2-7; clone size: NA; V gene: TRBV7-9; CDR3 DNA: TGTGCCAGCACCACAAGGTTGGGACTAGCGACGGGCGAGCAGTACTTC; CDR3 protein: CASTTRLGLATGEQYF
D gene: NA; J gene: TRBJ1-1; clone size: few; V gene: TRBV5-1; CDR3 DNA: TGCGCCAGCAGCTCCCCTTCCGGGGGAATCAACACTGAAGCTTTCTTT; CDR3 protein: CASSSPSGGINTEAFF
D gene: TRBD1; J gene: TRBJ1-1; clone size: NA; V gene: TRBV6-6; CDR3 DNA: TGTGCCGTGCGACAGGGAGACACTGAAGCTTTCTTT; CDR3 protein: CAVRQGDTEAFF
D gene: NA; J gene: TRBJ2-1; clone size: NA; V gene: TRBV5-4; CDR3 DNA: TGTGCCAGCAGCTTCGGGTCACAGAACAATGAGCAGTTCTTC; CDR3 protein: CASSFGSQNNEQFF
D gene: NA; J gene: TRBJ2-7; clone size: NA; V gene: TRBV30; CDR3 DNA: TGTGCCTGGAGTCTGGAAAGGTACGAGCAGTACTTC; CDR3 protein: CAWSLERYEQYF
D gene: NA; J gene: TRBJ2-1; clone size: NA; V gene: TRBV7-2; CDR3 DNA: TGTGCCAGCAGCTTAGATGTTAGTAGGGACAATGAGCAGTTCTTC; CDR3 protein: CASSLDVSRDNEQFF
D gene: NA; J gene: TRBJ1-5; clone size: NA; V gene: TRBV19; CDR3 DNA: TGTGCCAGTAGTCAACCGGGACATAGCAATCAGCCCCAGCATTTT; CDR3 protein: CASSQPGHSNQPQHF
D gene: NA; J gene: TRBJ2-1; clone size: NA; V gene: TRBV6-6; CDR3 DNA: TGTGCCAGCAGTTTGAGGGACTACAATGAGCAGTTCTTC; CDR3 protein: CASSLRDYNEQFF
D gene: NA; J gene: TRBJ2-3; clone size: few; V gene: TRBV25-1; CDR3 DNA: TGTGCCAGCAGTAGAGGCACAGATACGCAGTATTTT; CDR3 protein: CASSRGTDTQYF
D gene: TRBD1; J gene: TRBJ1-2; clone size: once; V gene: TRBV11-2; CDR3 DNA: TGTGCCAGCAGCCTCTCCACAGGGGACACTTATGGCTACACCTTC; CDR3 protein: CASSLSTGDTYGYTF
D gene: TRBD2; J gene: TRBJ2-3; clone size: NA; V gene: TRBV7-9; CDR3 DNA: TGTGCCAGCAGCCCCGGACTAGCGGGGGCCCGCACAGATACGCAGTATTTT; CDR3 protein: CASSPGLAGARTDTQYF